These 12 T cell receptor beta chains came from one sample sequenced in a study of T cell changes during pregnancy in multiple sclerosis. Profiling relied on immunoSEQ multiplex PCR, and the TCRdb table lists in-frame clones only, not all of them. The sample includes around 80,000 clones, around 92% of them seen just once. Sequencing was performed on peripheral blood, taken before pregnancy. The receptors derive from a female donor with multiple sclerosis, enrolled in a pregnancy study.

This clone showed up just once. This rearrangement joins TRBV9 to TRBJ1-2; 7 nucleotides line up with TRBD1. The CDR3 has 15 amino acids. Germline CDR1 SGDLS, CDR2 YYNGEE. The J segment lost 2 bases and the V segment lost 4 bases, leaving 8 bases of the junction unmatched. The CDR3 reads CASSQQGQPNYGYTF. CDR3 coding DNA: TGTGCCAGCAGCCAGCAGGGACAGCCGAACTATGGCTACACCTTC. Together with reference TRBV9 and TRBJ1-2, the CDR3 gives the full variable domain: DSGVTQTPKHLITATGQRVTLRCSPRSGDLSVYWYQQSLDQGLQFLIQYYNGEERAKGNILERFSAQQFPDLHSELNLSSLELGDSALYFCASSQQGQPNYGYTFGSGTRLTVV.

The chain carries TRBV4-2 and TRBJ1-2, with 7 bases identical to TRBD1. The germline V gene has CDR1 LGHNA and CDR2 YNFKEQ. The CDR3 covers 13 residues. V trimming: 11 bases; J trimming: 4 bases; junction bases outside the gene matches: 10. The CDR3 DNA reads as TGTGCCGCAGGGGCAGGGACAGCCTATGGCTACACCTTC. Encoded protein: CAAGAGTAYGYTF.

The J gene is TRBJ1-5, the V gene TRBV25-1; D ambiguous. CDR1 and CDR2 from the germline V gene are MGHDK and SYGVNS. V shed 4 bases and J shed 5 bases, with 9 bases lying between them. This CDR3 has 13 residues. CDR3 in amino acids: CASSGGLHQPQHF. The CDR3, as DNA: TGTGCCAGCAGTGGAGGGCTACATCAGCCCCAGCATTTT. Looking up the rest from reference TRBV25-1 and TRBJ1-5 gives the full variable domain: EADIYQTPRYLVIGTGKKITLECSQTMGHDKMYWYQQDPGMELHLIHYSYGVNSTEKGDLSSESTVSRIRTEHFPLTLESARPSHTSQYLCASSGGLHQPQHFGDGTRLSIL.

This clone has more than one count but fewer than ten. The rearrangement uses TRBV15 and TRBJ1-6; D might be TRBD1 (5 bases). V shed 8 bases and J shed 7 bases, with 24 bases lying between them. Per the germline V gene, CDR1 is LNHNV and CDR2 is YYDKDF (reference sequence). CDR3 length: 17 amino acids. CDR3 region: CATSNRAGGRLNSPLHF. Written as DNA, the CDR3 is TGTGCCACCTCCAACCGTGCGGGGGGAAGGCTGAATTCACCCCTCCACTTT.

This rearrangement joins TRBV25-1 to TRBJ1-2; possible D gene TRBD1, 6 bases. From germline, CDR1 is MGHDK and CDR2 SYGVNS. Trimming removed 3 bases at V and 0 bases at J, with 11 bases between. The CDR3 covers 15 residues. Written as DNA, the CDR3 is TGTGCCAGCAGTGATATTCAGGGGTCTAACTATGGCTACACCTTC. This sequence encodes CASSDIQGSNYGYTF.

This clone was observed a single time. This chain connects TRBV5-6 to TRBJ2-3; 7 nucleotides match TRBD1. The trim removed 4 bases at V and 4 bases at J, leaving 6 bases unmatched. Germline CDR1 reads SGHDT; CDR2 reads YYEEEE. The CDR3 is 14 residues long. CDR3 bases: TGTGCCAGCAGCACGAGACAGGGTCCAGATACGCAGTATTTT. Translating it yields CASSTRQGPDTQYF.

This clone was detected once. DNA of the CDR3: TGCGCCAGCAGCCAAGGGGTTAGCGGGTCCTACGAGCAGTACTTC. Its protein product is CASSQGVSGSYEQYF. This chain connects TRBV4-1 to TRBJ2-7, with 7 nucleotides matching TRBD2. The trim removed 1 base at V and 1 base at J, leaving 4 bases unmatched. This CDR3 spans 15 amino acids. The germline gives CDR1 MGHRA, CDR2 YSYEKL.

The chain recombines TRBV7-9 with TRBJ1-4, with TRBD1 matching 9 bases. The CDR3 length is 15 residues. CDR1 is SEHNR and CDR2 is FQNEAQ in the germline V gene (reference sequence). V was pared by 7 bases and J by 5 bases, with 8 bases of the junction left unmatched. The CDR3 loop reads CASTPAGTGNEKLFF. The CDR3 nucleotides are TGTGCCAGCACCCCGGCCGGGACAGGGAATGAAAAACTGTTTTTT.

The chain recombines TRBV14 with TRBJ1-1; tentative D call: TRBD1 (6 bases). Trimming shortened V by 4 bases and J by 8 bases, and 11 bases separated the two germline ends. The CDR3 loop spans 12 amino acids. Germline CDR1 and CDR2: SGHDN and FVKESK. The CDR3 region has the DNA TGTGCCAGCAGCCGCGGGGGCGCGGAAGCTTTCTTT. Protein sequence: CASSRGGAEAFF. Supplemented by reference TRBV14 and TRBJ1-1, the full variable domain reads EAGVTQFPSHSVIEKGQTVTLRCDPISGHDNLYWYRRVMGKEIKFLLHFVKESKQDESGMPNNRFLAERTGGTYSTLKVQPAELEDSGVYFCASSRGGAEAFFGQGTRLTVV.

This rearrangement joins TRBV6-5 to TRBJ2-2; 7 nucleotides agree with TRBD1. Germline loops: CDR1 MNHEY, CDR2 SVGAGI. The CDR3 spans 15 residues. V trimming: 2 bases; J trimming: 8 bases; junction bases outside the gene matches: 8. The CDR3 sequence: CASSYGTDGSGELFF. CDR3 nucleotides: TGTGCCAGCAGTTACGGGACAGACGGTTCTGGGGAGCTGTTTTTT.

The chain has TRBV7-9 and TRBJ2-3, with D perhaps TRBD1 (6 bases). The CDR3 consists of 16 residues. The V and J ends lost 6 bases and 1 base respectively, with 17 bases between them. The germline V gene encodes CDR1 SEHNR and CDR2 FQNEAQ (reference sequence). For the CDR3, the DNA is TGTGCCAGCAGTTCTCCCAGGGGCGAGGGCACAGATACGCAGTATTTT. Translating gives CASSSPRGEGTDTQYF.

This sequence joins TRBV4-1 and TRBJ2-7, with D maybe TRBD2 (5 bases). With 0 bases removed from V and 5 bases from J, the gap between germline ends came to 5 bases. The CDR3 has 12 residues. Germline V gene lookup returns CDR1 MGHRA and CDR2 YSYEKL. The CDR3 DNA sequence: TGCGCCAGCAGCCAAGAGAGGGACGAGCAGTACTTC. Its protein is CASSQERDEQYF.